This T cell receptor beta chain was observed in a study of regulatory dendritic cells for organ transplantation (dated by TCRdb to the late 2010s). About the investigation overall: Monocytes were cultured with vitamin D3 on days 0 and 4 and with IL-10 on day 4 to generate regulatory dendritic cells. On day 6, LPS was added to the DC cultures to test how the DCs responded to a strong maturation-inducing agent. Sorted naive and memory CD4+ and CD8+ T cells had their TCRbeta repertoires sequenced both before and after allostimulation with either regulatory or mature dendritic cells. What the study reported, not specific to this receptor: Allostimulation expanded memory CD8+ clones in both subjects, but regulatory dendritic cells appeared to induce more limited expansion than mature dendritic cells. Among the resting subsets, the most alloreactive TCR clonotypes were found in memory CD8+ T cells. Sequencing was done in only a couple of subjects, and the authors reported considerable heterogeneity between individuals in the alloreactive memory CD8+ T cell pool. The repertoires of naive CD4+ and CD8+ T cells were highly diverse, while memory cell repertoires were less diverse, with memory CD8+ cells being the most oligoclonal.

Sorted T cell subsets were CFSE-labeled and co-cultured for around five days with allogeneic regulatory or mature dendritic cells at a 1:10 DC:T ratio. FACS was used to sort CD4+ or CD8+ cells into naive T cells (CD45RA+) and memory T cells (CD45RO+). A couple of healthy control subjects provided the T cells used for TCR sequencing. Genomic DNA was extracted with the Qiagen DNeasy Blood & Tissue Kit. The CDR3, cysteine through phenylalanine, is 14 amino acids long. The DNA shown is the 42-base CDR3, in frame from base 1. For CDR1 and CDR2, the germline V gene lists SGHAT and FQNNGV. V and J are trimmed by 8 bases and 5 bases, and the gene matches miss 11 bases of the junction. In regard to this clone: Its binding antigen is unknown. Base qualities are not recorded, but no much larger clone differs from it by a single base.

The TCRbeta CDR3 regions were amplified in a multiplexed two-step PCR with Vbeta-specific forward primers and Jbeta-specific reverse primers. The TCRbeta libraries were sequenced on an Illumina instrument via the immunoSEQ service. Processing in the source paper ran as follows. IMGT annotation was used to assign V, D and J genes, and synthetic CDR3 analogues were used to correct counts for multiplex PCR bias. The immunoSEQ Analyzer calculated repertoire clonality as one minus the normalized Shannon entropy. Clonal expansion was defined using Fisher's exact test with Benjamini-Hochberg false discovery rate control and a two-tailed threshold of P<0.01. The source is immuneACCESS, and TCRdb retained only in-frame sequences with V and J called. Part of the clones is not carried over; for the studies checked, unresolved V genes explain less than half of this, and the remainder is unexplained. V, J and clone size are those of that table, while D and trimming were read from the DNA. This sample is represented by roughly 9,300 clones; approximately 80% of them were singletons. Approximately 2.4% of the sample lies in the top ten.

The sample consisted of memory CD4+ T cells from blood cultured with dendritic cells. This specimen's cell subset or site label, interpreted: CD45RO+ memory T cells. The sequence joins TRBV11-2 to TRBJ2-5; 7 junctional bases match TRBD1. This clonotype originated in a human donor in good health. The DNA sequence is TGTGCCAGCGGTCCAAACAGGGGTTGGGAGACCCAGTACTTC. Its protein reads: CASGPNRGWETQYF.